This is a list of T cell receptor beta chains from one sample in a study of early T cells in non-severe SARS-CoV-2 infection. One entry per CDR3 protein, called by TCRdb with MiXCR from the 5' RACE reads. The sample has nearly 110,000 distinct CDR3 sequences, around 10% seen once; the top ten hold about 7.6%. Sequenced sample: whole blood. The source of these receptors is an adult who was a healthcare worker with PCR-confirmed SARS-CoV-2 infection or an uninfected control (not recorded which). Each CDR3 is given with its conserved first and last residue. A D gene is named only where the DNA matches it firmly. The listing skips clone size in some rows; elsewhere it reads once, few, many or a size class.

TRBV15	TRBJ2-5	NA	TRBD2	CATSRVSGRETQYF	TGTGCCACCAGCAGAGTTAGCGGGAGGGAAACCCAGTACTTC
TRBV27	TRBJ2-1	NA	NA	CASSLSLAYRFNEQFF	TGTGCCAGCAGTTTATCACTAGCATATCGGTTCAATGAGCAGTTCTTC
TRBV28	TRBJ1-1	NA	NA	CASRGAGNGEAFF	TGTGCCAGCAGGGGGGCAGGGAACGGTGAAGCTTTCTTT
TRBV5-1	TRBJ1-1	NA	NA	CASSRGTPGHEAFF	TGCGCCAGCAGCCGGGGGACACCGGGACACGAAGCTTTCTTT
TRBV5-1	TRBJ1-4	many	NA	CASSLGLEEKLFF	TGCGCCAGCAGCTTGGGACTTGAGGAAAAACTGTTTTTT
TRBV5-3	TRBJ2-1	many	NA	CARSFPGRIEQFF	TGTGCCAGAAGCTTCCCTGGACGGATTGAGCAGTTCTTC
TRBV27	TRBJ1-1	NA	NA	CASSLEGRTEAFF	TGTGCCAGCAGTTTAGAGGGGCGGACTGAAGCTTTCTTT
TRBV28	TRBJ2-1	NA	NA	CASSFRGDEQFF	TGTGCCAGCAGTTTCCGCGGCGATGAGCAGTTCTTC
TRBV5-1	TRBJ2-6	many	TRBD1	CASRAHGTGGSGANVLTF	TGCGCCAGCAGGGCACACGGGACAGGGGGCTCTGGGGCCAACGTCCTGACTTTC
TRBV28	TRBJ1-2	many	NA	CASSLGSLNYGYTF	TGTGCCAGCAGTTTAGGCAGCCTTAACTATGGCTACACCTTC
TRBV18	TRBJ1-1	many	NA	CASSPTGEAFF	TGTGCCAGCTCACCAACCGGGGAAGCTTTCTTT
TRBV12-3/TRBV12-4	TRBJ2-1	few	NA	CASSQFATNEQFF	TGTGCCAGCAGCCAATTCGCTACCAATGAGCAGTTCTTC
TRBV28	TRBJ1-5	NA	NA	CASSNQVNRYNQPQHF	TGTGCCAGCAGTAACCAGGTTAATAGGTACAATCAGCCCCAGCATTTT
TRBV28	TRBJ2-7	many	NA	CASSNSGQSYEQYF	TGTGCCAGCAGTAACAGCGGACAGTCCTACGAGCAGTACTTC
TRBV4-3	TRBJ1-1	many	TRBD1	CASSQVRQGGTEAFF	TGCGCCAGCAGCCAGGTTCGACAGGGAGGCACTGAAGCTTTCTTT
TRBV5-4	TRBJ2-7	many	NA	CASSLGRTELYEQYF	TGTGCCAGCAGCTTGGGTAGAACTGAACTCTACGAGCAGTACTTC
TRBV20-1	TRBJ2-1	NA	NA	CSARDLLGFVHEQFF	TGCAGTGCTAGAGACCTACTAGGGTTCGTGCATGAGCAGTTCTTC
TRBV7-2	TRBJ2-1	many	NA	CASSIPGNSYNEQFF	TGTGCCAGCAGCATCCCCGGGAACTCCTACAATGAGCAGTTCTTC
TRBV12-3/TRBV12-4	TRBJ2-2	NA	TRBD2	CASGLELAGGPNTGELFF	TGTGCCAGCGGCTTAGAACTAGCGGGAGGGCCTAACACCGGGGAGCTGTTTTTT
TRBV7-9	TRBJ2-7	few	TRBD2	CASSPSSGGNYEQYF	TGTGCCAGCAGCCCCTCTAGCGGGGGGAACTACGAGCAGTACTTC
TRBV29-1	TRBJ1-5	few	NA	CSVEDQPQHF	TGCAGCGTTGAAGATCAGCCCCAGCATTTT
TRBV4-3	TRBJ1-1	few	NA	CASTLGAGGYDLGNTEAFF	TGCGCCAGCACATTGGGGGCAGGCGGTTATGATTTAGGGAACACTGAAGCTTTCTTT
TRBV4-1	TRBJ2-1	many	TRBD2	CASSQVSGGNEQFF	TGCGCCAGCAGCCAAGTTAGCGGGGGCAATGAGCAGTTCTTC
TRBV6-2/TRBV6-3	TRBJ2-1	NA	TRBD2	CASSYSSGISRREQFF	TGTGCCAGCAGTTACTCTAGCGGGATATCTCGGCGTGAGCAGTTCTTC
TRBV27	TRBJ2-5	many	TRBD2	CASSLSTSGQETQYF	TGTGCCAGCAGTTTATCGACTAGCGGGCAAGAGACCCAGTACTTC
TRBV12-3/TRBV12-4	TRBJ1-1	NA	NA	CASSFGHEAFF	TGTGCCAGCAGTTTCGGTCATGAAGCTTTCTTT
TRBV28	TRBJ2-2	many	NA	CASSRSAGELFF	TGTGCCAGCAGTAGGTCGGCCGGGGAGCTGTTTTTT
TRBV11-2	TRBJ2-1	few	NA	CASSLGPIGGTEQFF	TGTGCCAGCAGCTTAGGCCCTATAGGGGGGACTGAGCAGTTCTTC
TRBV28	TRBJ2-7	many	NA	CASSRPPGRDYEQYF	TGTGCCAGCAGCCGACCCCCAGGAAGGGACTACGAGCAGTACTTC
TRBV11-2	TRBJ1-4	many	NA	CASSFRRRGTTNEKLFF	TGTGCCAGCAGCTTCCGCCGGAGGGGCACCACTAATGAAAAACTGTTTTTT
TRBV12-3/TRBV12-4	TRBJ2-5	NA	NA	CASRPSSPETQYF	TGTGCCAGCAGACCCAGCTCCCCAGAGACCCAGTACTTC
TRBV4-1	TRBJ2-3	few	TRBD2	CASSQGGLAGADTQYF	TGCGCCAGCAGCCAAGGAGGACTAGCGGGGGCAGATACGCAGTATTTT
TRBV28	TRBJ2-1	few	NA	CASSSIVDSRKGDEQFF	TGTGCCAGCAGTTCCATCGTCGATTCTCGAAAGGGGGATGAGCAGTTCTTC
TRBV6-2/TRBV6-3	TRBJ2-2	many	NA	CASLGPGFTGELFF	TGTGCCAGCCTGGGGCCTGGCTTCACCGGGGAGCTGTTTTTT
TRBV12-2	TRBJ2-5	few	NA	CASRLVMGGRETQYF	TGTGCAAGTCGCTTAGTGATGGGGGGCAGAGAGACCCAGTACTTC
TRBV29-1	TRBJ2-7	many	NA	CSGLSDRTYEQYF	TGCAGCGGGTTATCGGACAGAACCTACGAGCAGTACTTC
TRBV20-1	TRBJ1-1	NA	NA	CSAREDGRGNTEAFF	TGCAGTGCTAGAGAAGACGGGCGTGGGAACACTGAAGCTTTCTTT
TRBV5-5	TRBJ2-7	NA	NA	CASRHPPYEQYF	TGTGCCAGCAGGCACCCCCCCTACGAGCAGTACTTC
TRBV2	TRBJ1-1	many	NA	CASSDFGEVF	TGTGCCAGCAGTGACTTCGGGGAGGTCTTT
TRBV29-1	TRBJ1-1	many	NA	CSVVTQGNTEAFF	TGCAGCGTTGTAACACAGGGGAACACTGAAGCTTTCTTT
TRBV3-1	TRBJ2-1	NA	NA	CASSQDVASQGEQFF	TGTGCCAGCAGCCAAGATGTCGCTAGCCAGGGGGAGCAGTTCTTC
TRBV18	TRBJ2-5	many	TRBD2	CASSQGLAEETQYF	TGTGCCAGCTCACAGGGACTAGCGGAAGAGACCCAGTACTTC
TRBV6-5	TRBJ2-1	many	NA	CASSYGFEGYNEQFF	TGTGCCAGCAGTTACGGATTCGAGGGATACAATGAGCAGTTCTTC
TRBV7-8	TRBJ2-3	many	NA	CASSFGWGEADTQYF	TGTGCCAGCAGCTTCGGTTGGGGGGAAGCAGATACGCAGTATTTT
TRBV23-1	TRBJ2-5	many	NA	CASSQCVREPLGETQYF	TGCGCCAGCAGTCAATGTGTACGGGAGCCCCTCGGGGAGACCCAGTACTTC
TRBV28	TRBJ2-4	few	TRBD2	CASSSTSGRAGIQYF	TGTGCCAGCAGTTCCACTAGCGGGAGGGCCGGCATTCAGTACTTC
TRBV2	TRBJ1-2	few	NA	CASRSVGSAGYTF	TGTGCCAGCAGGTCGGTAGGATCGGCTGGCTACACCTTC
TRBV6-5	TRBJ1-5	few	NA	CASSLNSDQPQHF	TGTGCCAGCAGTTTGAATAGTGATCAGCCCCAGCATTTT
TRBV6-2/TRBV6-3	TRBJ2-7	few	TRBD2	CASSRSGLADSYEQYF	TGTGCCAGCAGCCGTTCGGGGCTAGCGGACTCCTACGAGCAGTACTTC
TRBV7-3	TRBJ2-2	few	NA	CASSAEFAGELFF	TGTGCCAGCAGCGCCGAGTTTGCCGGGGAGCTGTTTTTT
TRBV5-1	TRBJ1-6	few	TRBD1	CASSPRTGVDSPLHF	TGCGCCAGCAGCCCCCGGACAGGAGTGGATTCACCCCTCCACTTT
TRBV5-1	TRBJ2-1	NA	TRBD1	CASSIGGQTYNEQFF	TGCGCCAGCAGCATAGGGGGACAGACTTACAATGAGCAGTTCTTC
TRBV28	TRBJ2-1	many	NA	CASSDGMEFF	TGTGCCAGCAGTGACGGGATGGAGTTCTTC
TRBV28	TRBJ1-6	many	NA	CASGFQVNSPLHF	TGTGCCAGCGGCTTTCAGGTTAATTCACCCCTCCACTTT
TRBV4-2	TRBJ2-1	many	NA	CASSQASVGNEQFF	TGTGCCAGCAGCCAAGCCAGCGTGGGCAATGAGCAGTTCTTC
TRBV28	TRBJ2-7	few	NA	CASSPDYEQYF	TGTGCCAGCAGCCCGGACTACGAGCAGTACTTC
TRBV20-1	TRBJ2-3	few	TRBD2	CSASMGSSGTTQYF	TGCAGTGCTAGTATGGGGTCTAGCGGGACGACGCAGTATTTT